This record looks at one T cell receptor (beta chain) sequence and its context. Its antigen is not yet known. No per-base quality is available; no much larger clone lies one base away. Libraries came from 5' RACE. For sequencing, an Illumina HiSeq 2000 was employed. A universal primer binding site was introduced by template switching, and a unique molecular identifier was present in the final cDNA, enabling accurate counting of TCR cDNA molecules. Specific primers in the conserved constant-segment region were used to synthesize first-strand cDNA for TCR alpha and beta chains. Each cDNA library was double barcoded, with a SMART-Mk sample barcode plus Illumina barcodes, to control for contamination. Two successive PCR steps introduced TruSeq adapter sequences along with Illumina sample barcodes. The Illumina HiSeq platform was used with custom primers to sequence TCR alpha and beta cDNA libraries. In the source study's methods: Raw reads were processed with MiGEC to extract unique molecular identifiers, and MiXCR was used to determine CDR3 positions. For each individual, recombination models were inferred using an EM algorithm with the repgenHMM and IGoR tools. Shared clonotypes were analyzed with the tcR package in R, and sharing was normalized by the product of cloneset sizes. To study raw recombination free of thymic and clonal selection effects, out-of-frame nonproductive sequences were analyzed. TCRdb itself trimmed the public reads at Q25 with fastp, ran MiXCR and retained productive beta chains. Every distinct CDR3 protein forms one entry, paired with its most common genes and DNA. These V and J calls originate from TCRdb's pipeline instead of the authors' own analysis. The sample data list 1,800,000 or so distinct CDR3 sequences, and about 30% of these were observed just once. The ten largest clones add up to over 0.25% of the sample.

Every donor was a healthy Caucasian. The CDR3 spans 15 residues, from the cysteine through the phenylalanine. The kept DNA is CDR3 alone, 45 bases in frame from the first base. CDR1 and CDR2, per the germline V gene (reference sequence), are DFQATT and SNEGSKA. Germline trimming: 1 base from V, 3 bases from J; junction bases outside gene matches: 3. This sample was taken from a study of identical twins (dated by TCRdb to between 2015 and 2016). About the full investigation: The study deep-sequenced TCR alpha and beta repertoires from monozygotic twins, unrelated adults of various ages and cord blood to test whether fetal clonotypes persist. To rule out contamination, replicate twin experiments were performed at different times with different library preparation protocols.

The investigation overall reported the following: Because the same donors could not be followed over many years, the conclusions relied on cross-sectional statistical analysis. Recombination models systematically underestimated out-of-frame TCR alpha sharing in monozygotic twins but agreed with sharing between unrelated individuals. Zero-insertion analyses could be partly confounded by invariant T cells such as MAIT and iNKT, though diverse VJ usage argued against such confounding for most clonotypes. Fewer insertions were carried by abundant cord blood beta clonotypes; a weaker similar trend was observed in young adult naive repertoires, while no such trend was observed in memory repertoires. In beta out-of-frame sequences, excess twin sharing was weaker, because having fewer shared sequences lowered the signal-to-noise ratio. Out-of-frame TCR alpha sequences shared between twins showed an excess of low generation-probability sequences compared with coincidental sharing between unrelated individuals.

This TCR was sampled from a newborn girl in good health. Sequencing was carried out using cord blood. This sequence uses TRBV20-1 and TRBJ1-1, with 12 bases matching TRBD1. The nucleotide sequence is given as TGCAGTGCTAGAGGGGACAGGGGGCGAGACACTGAAGCTTTCTTT. Its protein is CSARGDRGRDTEAFF.